Below are 2 T cell receptor beta chains sequenced from a single sample in a study of neurological immune-mediated disorders. TCRdb redid the calling of the 5' RACE reads with MiXCR, one entry per CDR3 protein. This sample yields tens of thousands of distinct CDR3 sequences, of which 11% to 15% are seen a single time; about a quarter belongs to the top ten. Specimen: PBMCs. All receptors derive from a woman aged 50 to 65 with HTLV-1-associated myelopathy (HAM/TSP).

Turning to this clonotype: An end of the junction does not agree with germline; a read error may underlie this. This rearrangement joins TRBV5-1 to TRBJ1-5, with D possibly TRBD1 on 5 matching bases. This CDR3 is built from 15 residues. Germline CDR1 is SGHRS and CDR2 is YFSETQ. The CDR3 DNA is TGCGCCAGCAGCTTAGACGCCAGGGAGAATCAGCCCCTGCATTTT. The encoded protein is CASSLDARENQPLHF.

This clonotype was detected only a few times. V usage is TRBV20-1 and J usage is TRBJ1-4; D call uncertain. The CDR3 covers 14 residues. CDR1 is DFQATT, CDR2 SNEGSKA, per germline (reference sequence). V was trimmed by 0 bases and J by 7 bases, leaving 12 bases between them. The CDR3 DNA reads as TGCAGTGCTAGAGATGCTGAGAGAAGTGAAAAACTGTTTTTT. This gives the protein CSARDAERSEKLFF.